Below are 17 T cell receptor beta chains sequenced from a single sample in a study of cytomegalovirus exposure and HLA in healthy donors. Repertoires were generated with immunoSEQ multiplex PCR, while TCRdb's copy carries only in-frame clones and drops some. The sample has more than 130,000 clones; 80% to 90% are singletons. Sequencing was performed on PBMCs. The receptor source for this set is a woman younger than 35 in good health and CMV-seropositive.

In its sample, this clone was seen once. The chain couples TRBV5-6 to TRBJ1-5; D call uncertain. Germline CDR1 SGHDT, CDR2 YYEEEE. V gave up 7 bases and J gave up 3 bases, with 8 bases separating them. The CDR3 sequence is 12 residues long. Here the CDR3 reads CASSSTNQPQHF. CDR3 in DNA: TGTGCCAGCTCGAGCACCAATCAGCCCCAGCATTTT.

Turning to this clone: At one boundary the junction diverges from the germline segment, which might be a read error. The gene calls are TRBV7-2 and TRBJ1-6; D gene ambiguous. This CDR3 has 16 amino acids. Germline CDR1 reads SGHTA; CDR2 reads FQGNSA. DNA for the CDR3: TGTGCCAGCAGGTTAGCCCTTAATCGCTGGGAGTCACCCCTCCACTTT. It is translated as CASRLALNRWESPLHF.

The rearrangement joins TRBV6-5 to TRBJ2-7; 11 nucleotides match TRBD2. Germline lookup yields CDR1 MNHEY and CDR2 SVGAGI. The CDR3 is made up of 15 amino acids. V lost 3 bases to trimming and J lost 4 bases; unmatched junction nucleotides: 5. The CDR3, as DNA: TGTGCCAGCAGTTATACGACTAGCGGGACTTACGAGCAGTACTTC. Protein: CASSYTTSGTYEQYF.

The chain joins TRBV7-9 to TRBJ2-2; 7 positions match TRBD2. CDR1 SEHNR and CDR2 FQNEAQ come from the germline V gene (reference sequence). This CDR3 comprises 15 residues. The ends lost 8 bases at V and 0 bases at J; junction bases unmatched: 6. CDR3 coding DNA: TGTGCCAGCTTCGAGGGAGGGTCGAACACCGGGGAGCTGTTTTTT. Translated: CASFEGGSNTGELFF.

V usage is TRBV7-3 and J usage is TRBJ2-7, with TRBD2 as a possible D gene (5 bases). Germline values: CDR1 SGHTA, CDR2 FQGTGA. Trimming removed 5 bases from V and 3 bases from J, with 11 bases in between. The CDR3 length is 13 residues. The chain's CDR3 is CASSPGVDYEQYF. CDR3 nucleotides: TGTGCCAGCAGCCCCGGGGTCGACTACGAGCAGTACTTC.

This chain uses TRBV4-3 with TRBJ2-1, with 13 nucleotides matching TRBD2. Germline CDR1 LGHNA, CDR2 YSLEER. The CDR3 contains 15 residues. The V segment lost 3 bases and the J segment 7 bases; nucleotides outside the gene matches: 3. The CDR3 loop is CASSHTSGGANEQFF. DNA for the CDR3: TGCGCCAGCAGCCATACTAGCGGGGGGGCGAATGAGCAGTTCTTC.

This CDR3 reads CASSPKRGRSTGELFF. Written as DNA, the CDR3 is TGTGCCAGCTCACCAAAAAGGGGGCGGTCCACCGGGGAGCTGTTTTTT. The gene calls are TRBV18 and TRBJ2-2, with 7 bases aligning to TRBD1. Germline CDR1 reads KGHSH; CDR2 reads LQKENI. With V trimmed by 2 bases and J by 4 bases, 7 bases remained unmatched. The CDR3 sequence is 16 residues long.

CDR3 nucleotide sequence: TGCGCCAGCAGCCAAGAGATCATGGGGCTCTTTCCTAGGGGCAAAAACATTCAGTACTTC. Translating it yields CASSQEIMGLFPRGKNIQYF. The J gene is TRBJ2-4, the V gene TRBV4-3; TRBD1 might be the D (5 bases). V was cut by 0 bases and J by 3 bases, with 24 bases left in between. This CDR3 has 20 residues. Germline V gives CDR1 LGHNA, CDR2 YSLEER.

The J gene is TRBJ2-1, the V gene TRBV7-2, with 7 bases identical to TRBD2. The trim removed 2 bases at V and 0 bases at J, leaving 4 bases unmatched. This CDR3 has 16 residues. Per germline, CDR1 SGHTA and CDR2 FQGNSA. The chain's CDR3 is CASSLWGGSSYNEQFF. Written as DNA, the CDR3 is TGTGCCAGCAGCTTATGGGGGGGGAGCTCCTACAATGAGCAGTTCTTC.

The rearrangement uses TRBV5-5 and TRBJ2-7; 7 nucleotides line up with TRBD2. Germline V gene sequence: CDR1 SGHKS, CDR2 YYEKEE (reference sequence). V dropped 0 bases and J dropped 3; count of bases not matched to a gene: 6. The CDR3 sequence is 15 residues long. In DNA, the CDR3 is TGTGCCAGCAGCTTGGGACTAGCCCACGGCTACGAGCAGTACTTC. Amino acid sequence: CASSLGLAHGYEQYF.

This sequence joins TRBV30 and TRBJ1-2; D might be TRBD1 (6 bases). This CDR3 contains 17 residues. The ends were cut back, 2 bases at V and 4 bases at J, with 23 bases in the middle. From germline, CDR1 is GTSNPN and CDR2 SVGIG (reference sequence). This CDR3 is CAWSFEQDRFAPYGYTF. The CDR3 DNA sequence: TGTGCCTGGAGTTTCGAACAAGACAGGTTCGCCCCCTATGGCTACACCTTC. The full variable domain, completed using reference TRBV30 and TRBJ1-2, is SQTIHQWPATLVQPVGSPLSLECTVEGTSNPNLYWYRQAAGRGLQLLFYSVGIGQISSEVPQNLSASRPQDRQFILSSKKLLLSDSGFYLCAWSFEQDRFAPYGYTFGSGTRLTVV.

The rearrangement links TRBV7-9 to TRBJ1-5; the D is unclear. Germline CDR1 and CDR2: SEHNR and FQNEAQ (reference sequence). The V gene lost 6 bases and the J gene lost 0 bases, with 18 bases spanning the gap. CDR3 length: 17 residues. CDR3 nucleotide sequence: TGTGCCAGCAGTCGACTAAGTGGTCGCTATAGCAATCAGCCCCAGCATTTT. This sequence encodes CASSRLSGRYSNQPQHF.

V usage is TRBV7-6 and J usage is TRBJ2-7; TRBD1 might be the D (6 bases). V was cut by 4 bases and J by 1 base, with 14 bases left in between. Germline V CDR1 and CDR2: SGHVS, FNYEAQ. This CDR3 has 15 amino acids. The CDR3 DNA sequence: TGTGCCAGCAGCTACAACCCTACAGGGTCCTACGAGCAGTACTTC. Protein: CASSYNPTGSYEQYF.

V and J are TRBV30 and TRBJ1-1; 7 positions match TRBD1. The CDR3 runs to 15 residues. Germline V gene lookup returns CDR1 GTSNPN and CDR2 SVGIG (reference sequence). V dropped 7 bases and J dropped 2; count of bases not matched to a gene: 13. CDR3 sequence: CASKQGLYLNTEAFF. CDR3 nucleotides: TGTGCCTCAAAACAGGGGTTGTACCTCAACACTGAAGCTTTCTTT.

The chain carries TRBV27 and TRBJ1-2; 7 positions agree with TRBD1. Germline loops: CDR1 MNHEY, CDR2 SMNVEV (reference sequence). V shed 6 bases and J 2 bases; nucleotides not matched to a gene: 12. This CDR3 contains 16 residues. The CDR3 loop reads CASRSERQGRNYGYTF. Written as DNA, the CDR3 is TGTGCCAGCAGATCAGAAAGACAGGGTAGGAACTATGGCTACACCTTC.

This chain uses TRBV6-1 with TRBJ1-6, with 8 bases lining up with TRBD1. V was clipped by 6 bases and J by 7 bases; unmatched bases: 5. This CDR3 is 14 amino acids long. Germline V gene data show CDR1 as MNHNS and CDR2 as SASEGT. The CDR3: CASRTQGDNSPLHF. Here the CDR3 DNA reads TGTGCCAGCAGGACACAGGGGGACAATTCACCCCTCCACTTT.

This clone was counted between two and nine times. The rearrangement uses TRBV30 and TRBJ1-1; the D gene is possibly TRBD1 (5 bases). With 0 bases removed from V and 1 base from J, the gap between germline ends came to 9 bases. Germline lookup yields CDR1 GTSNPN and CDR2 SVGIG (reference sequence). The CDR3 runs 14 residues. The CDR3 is CAWSVHRRNTEAFF. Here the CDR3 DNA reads TGTGCCTGGAGTGTCCACAGGAGGAACACTGAAGCTTTCTTT.